This TCR beta chain was observed in a study of T-cell reconstitution after alpha-beta-depleted transplantation in children. Study outcomes and limitations: Most T-cell counts and diversity one year after the transplant came from T cells that were newly produced. Expanded clones from the graft, numbering several hundred, reportedly supplied alpha-beta T cells about two months after transplant.

The CDR3 extends over 16 amino acids. Per the germline V gene, CDR1 is SEHNR and CDR2 is FQNEAQ (reference sequence). V was pared by 2 bases and J by 1 base, with 14 bases between. Preparation of the TCRbeta library involved a method that used unique molecular identifiers. TCRdb fed the PCR reads into MiXCR, producing one record per CDR3 protein. This table has fewer than 550,000 distinct CDR3 sequences, roughly 11% appearing once. This clonotype was found a few times. Its antigen is not known. The clonotype comes from a female patient under 10 years old who had a stem cell transplant for aplastic anemia, so the T cells may come from the graft donor. Sequenced here: PBMCs, mostly from graft donor cells, sampled 180 days after TCRalphabeta/CD19-depleted stem cell transplant. This sequence joins TRBV7-9 and TRBJ1-1; a weak D match, TRBD1 (5 bases). The CDR3 spells CASSLLSGTPNTEAFF. The CDR3, as DNA: TGTGCCAGCAGCTTACTCTCCGGGACCCCGAACACTGAAGCTTTCTTT.